A single sample gave rise to the 7 T cell receptor beta chains below, sequenced in a study of shared clonotypes between healthy human individuals. Only CD45RO-negative cells positively selected for CCR7 counted as naive CD8 cells, so terminally differentiated effector memory CD45RA+ cells were excluded. Clones were read by immunoSEQ multiplex PCR, and TCRdb kept only the in-frame ones, dropping some. The sample includes roughly 600,000 clones, 98% of them seen just once. The sample taken for sequencing was naive CD8+ T cells sorted from blood. The receptors were sampled from a young man in good health.

The chain links TRBV28 to TRBJ1-2, with 8 positions matching TRBD1. The CDR3 extends over 16 amino acids. The V and J ends lost 4 bases and 0 bases, in that order; junction bases with no gene match: 7. Germline V gives CDR1 MDHEN, CDR2 SYDVKM. CDR3 region: CASSSSGQGPNYGYTF. CDR3 DNA sequence: TGTGCCAGCAGTTCTTCAGGACAGGGACCTAACTATGGCTACACCTTC.

This chain joins TRBV7-9 and TRBJ2-7, with 8 bases matching TRBD1. The trim removed 5 bases at V and 5 bases at J, leaving 11 bases unmatched. CDR1 and CDR2 from the germline V gene are SEHNR and FQNEAQ (reference sequence). The CDR3 consists of 15 residues. The CDR3 is CASSTDRVILHEQYF. The CDR3 DNA follows: TGTGCCAGCAGCACGGACAGGGTTATCCTCCACGAGCAGTACTTC.

The V gene is TRBV5-6, the J gene TRBJ2-1; D gene uncertain. CDR3 length equals 15 residues. CDR1 SGHDT and CDR2 YYEEEE come from the germline V gene. V was cut by 4 bases and J by 0 bases, with 11 bases left in between. The CDR3 protein is CASSLSVSSYNEQFF. CDR3 in DNA: TGTGCCAGCAGCCTATCCGTGAGCTCCTACAATGAGCAGTTCTTC.

This rearrangement joins TRBV28 to TRBJ2-7; tentative D call: TRBD2 (5 bases). Germline lookup yields CDR1 MDHEN and CDR2 SYDVKM. The V end lost 7 bases, the J end lost 3 bases, and 19 bases lay between the germline ends. There are 15 residues in the CDR3. Here the CDR3 DNA reads TGTGCCAGCACCCCCTTCATGGGCGCGGGCTACGAGCAGTACTTC. Translating it yields CASTPFMGAGYEQYF.

The V gene is TRBV27, the J gene TRBJ1-2; tentative D call: TRBD1 (6 bases). CDR1 and CDR2 (germline): MNHEY, SMNVEV (reference sequence). The CDR3 has 18 residues. Trimming removed 4 bases from V and 5 bases from J, with 26 bases in between. DNA of the CDR3: TGTGCCAGCAGTTCCTACCGGGTGGGGGCGCTAGAACTTTATGGCTACACCTTC. This translates into CASSSYRVGALELYGYTF.

V usage is TRBV7-6 and J usage is TRBJ2-1, with D unresolved. This CDR3 contains 12 residues. Germline V gene sequence: CDR1 SGHVS, CDR2 FNYEAQ. Deletions cut 3 bases from V and 9 bases from J, with 9 bases between. Here the CDR3 reads CASSFDSFEQFF. The CDR3 region has the DNA TGTGCCAGCAGCTTCGACTCCTTTGAGCAGTTCTTC.

The gene calls are TRBV18 and TRBJ1-4; 8 bases map to TRBD1. From germline, CDR1 is KGHSH and CDR2 LQKENI. The CDR3 contains 17 residues. The junction had 3 bases not matched to a gene; V was cut back by 0 bases and J by 0 bases. CDR3 sequence reads: CASSPPQQGATNEKLFF. Here the CDR3 DNA reads TGTGCCAGCTCACCACCTCAACAGGGGGCAACTAATGAAAAACTGTTTTTT.